The clone carrying this TCR beta chain has at least ten counts. Its target is unknown. Each diagnosis was determined on the basis of clinical symptoms, serum thyroxine, TRAb, thyroid ultrasound and orbital computed tomography. Amplified material comprised TCR beta CDR3 regions derived from RNA transcripts. First-round RT-PCR with HTBI primers preceded a second-round multiplex PCR. TCRdb reprocessed the multiplex PCR reads with MiXCR, giving one entry per CDR3 protein. The sample lists more than 1,000,000 distinct CDR3 sequences, about 36% occurring once. The germline V gene has CDR1 DFQATT and CDR2 SNEGSKA (reference sequence). The length of the CDR3 is 13 residues. This sample was taken from a study of Graves' ophthalmopathy and Graves' hyperthyroidism. Findings of the study overall: The model reached just under 71% sensitivity and 72.22% specificity for predicting ophthalmopathy progression. In blood appeared most of the expanded thyroid clonotypes whose frequency exceeded 0.001. A classifier, a 13-signature model, separated ophthalmopathy from stable hyperthyroidism with around 88% sensitivity and roughly 80% specificity.

The receptor was derived from an adult man with Graves' hyperthyroidism. The sequenced material came from peripheral blood or thyroid tissue (not recorded which). The chain links TRBV20-1 to TRBJ2-5; weak D call: TRBD1 (6 bases). This CDR3 reads CSLAARGGQTQYF. CDR3 DNA sequence: TGCAGCCTCGCTGCCAGGGGTGGTCAGACCCAGTACTTC.